This TCR beta chain was sequenced for a study of blood T cell repertoires in COVID-19. Turning to the study itself: Samples representing acute and convalescent COVID-19 were sourced from the United States, Italy and Spain. Sample material is recorded as cDNA or gDNA derived from T cells, B-cell-depleted T cells, or PBMCs.

Original data processing: Researchers report that nucleated cell counts were estimated from reference gene primer amplification. TCRdb keeps only in-frame clones here, not all; method: immunoSEQ multiplex PCR. V, J and clone size are those of that table, while D and trimming were read from the DNA. This table holds 150,000 to 200,000 clones, about 87% found once. Sequenced: peripheral blood. The receptor was derived from a man between 60 and 75 years old with acute or convalescent COVID-19.

CDR3 residues: CATSEGQAYTDTQYF. The CDR3 DNA follows: TGTGCCACCAGTGAAGGACAGGCCTATACAGATACGCAGTATTTT. J is TRBJ2-3 and V is TRBV24-1, with 7 nucleotides matching TRBD1. Trimming cost V 4 bases and J 3 bases; bases outside gene matches: 6. The CDR3 sequence is 15 residues long. Germline-derived CDR1 and CDR2 are KGHDR and SFDVKD.